These 15 T cell receptor beta chains were all obtained from the same sample, sequenced in a study of cytomegalovirus exposure and HLA in healthy donors. PCR employed 60 Vbeta and 13 Jbeta primers. Generated by immunoSEQ multiplex PCR, the TCRdb table keeps only in-frame clones and is missing some. The sample consists of over 110,000 clones, more than 75% of them appearing once. What was sequenced was PBMCs. The source is a middle-aged woman in good health and CMV-seropositive.

The CDR3 is CASQTTNTGELFF. DNA of the CDR3: TGTGCCAGCCAGACTACGAACACCGGGGAGCTGTTTTTT. The rearrangement uses TRBV25-1 and TRBJ2-2; D may be TRBD2 (5 bases). CDR3 length equals 13 residues. Looked up from germline, CDR1 is MGHDK and CDR2 is SYGVNS. V shed 8 bases and J shed 0 bases, with 7 bases lying between them.

The chain has TRBV5-1 and TRBJ2-3; D gene uncertain. There are 12 residues in the CDR3. V was trimmed by 3 bases and J by 5 bases, leaving 7 bases between them. Germline assignment: CDR1 SGHRS and CDR2 YFSETQ. The CDR3: CASSSVIDTQYF. CDR3 coding DNA: TGCGCCAGCAGCTCCGTTATAGATACGCAGTATTTT.

Worth noting for this clone: One end of the junction does not line up with germline, which may come from a read error. The CDR3 loop reads CASSVSGSSFTRELFF. The CDR3 DNA reads as TGTGCCAGCAGCGTAAGCGGGAGTAGCTTCACCCGGGAGCTGTTTTTT. This sequence joins TRBV9 and TRBJ2-2; TRBD2 matches 8 bases. The CDR3 runs 16 residues. The germline gives CDR1 SGDLS, CDR2 YYNGEE.

This chain connects TRBV25-1 to TRBJ2-2; D is possibly TRBD2 (6 bases). Germline V gene sequence: CDR1 MGHDK, CDR2 SYGVNS. The V and J ends lost 7 bases and 5 bases respectively, with 14 bases between them. The CDR3 runs to 14 residues. CDR3 nucleotides: TGTGCCAGCACGGGAGACTATCAGACCGGGGAGCTGTTTTTT. Its translation is CASTGDYQTGELFF.

CDR3 DNA sequence: TGCAGCGTCCGAGGAGGAGGCGAGCAGTACTTC. It specifies CSVRGGGEQYF. This chain links TRBV29-1 with TRBJ2-7; D is possibly TRBD2 (5 bases). Germline V gene sequence: CDR1 SQVTM, CDR2 ANQGSEA. The CDR3 loop spans 11 amino acids. The germline V and J ends were trimmed by 6 bases and 6 bases, with 12 bases remaining between them.

This chain links TRBV2 with TRBJ2-3; D is uncertain. Per the germline V gene, CDR1 is SNHLY and CDR2 is FYNNEI. Trimming cost V 4 bases and J 2 bases, with 7 bases left between them. The CDR3 runs to 13 residues. The CDR3, as DNA: TGTGCCAGCAGTGTACTCTCCACAGATACGCAGTATTTT. It encodes CASSVLSTDTQYF.

The rearrangement links TRBV7-9 to TRBJ2-3, with TRBD2 as a possible D gene (6 bases). V lost 2 bases, J lost 3 bases, and 12 bases lay in between. The CDR3 has 15 residues. The germline V gene has CDR1 SEHNR and CDR2 FQNEAQ (reference sequence). The chain's CDR3 is CASSLTREGTDTQYF. The CDR3 region has the DNA TGTGCCAGCAGCTTAACGCGGGAAGGGACAGATACGCAGTATTTT.

This chain connects TRBV5-1 to TRBJ2-7, with a possible D match to TRBD2 (6 bases). Germline V gives CDR1 SGHRS, CDR2 YFSETQ. The CDR3 runs 17 residues. V was pared by 0 bases and J by 0 bases, with 16 bases between. CDR3 nucleotide sequence: TGCGCCAGCAGCTTGGCCCAAACTAGCTGGAACTCCTACGAGCAGTACTTC. Translating it yields CASSLAQTSWNSYEQYF.

This sequence joins TRBV10-3 and TRBJ2-1; 7 bases fit TRBD2. Germline V gene data show CDR1 as ENHRY and CDR2 as SYGVKD. V shed 6 bases, J shed 10 bases, and the junction held 12 bases outside the gene matches. The CDR3 has 14 amino acids. CDR3 sequence reads: CAIRVGLGGEEQFF. Written as DNA, the CDR3 is TGTGCCATCAGGGTTGGACTAGGAGGGGAAGAGCAGTTCTTC.

This clone was counted a single time. The chain links TRBV2 to TRBJ2-1; D gene unclear. The CDR3 runs to 12 residues. Trimming cost V 8 bases and J 9 bases, with 14 bases left between them. CDR1 SNHLY and CDR2 FYNNEI come from the germline V gene. CDR3 sequence reads: CASVHWAAEQFF. In DNA form, the CDR3 reads TGTGCCAGCGTTCATTGGGCTGCTGAGCAGTTCTTC.

CDR3 residues: CASSLALAGGPNEQFF. The DNA for the CDR3 is TGTGCCAGCAGCTTAGCCCTAGCGGGAGGGCCGAATGAGCAGTTCTTC. The chain uses TRBV7-6 and TRBJ2-1; TRBD2 agrees at 12 bases. Germline CDR1 is SGHVS and CDR2 is FNYEAQ. Trimming cost V 0 bases and J 7 bases; bases outside gene matches: 4. CDR3 length: 16 residues.

V and J are TRBV19 and TRBJ2-3; 9 positions agree with TRBD2. This CDR3 is built from 16 residues. J lost 4 bases, V lost 4 bases, and 9 bases had no gene match. Germline CDR1 LNHDA, CDR2 SQIVND (reference sequence). CDR3 loop: CASSKVTSGWADTQYF. The CDR3 coding sequence is TGTGCCAGTAGTAAGGTGACTAGCGGTTGGGCAGATACGCAGTATTTT.

The J gene is TRBJ2-7, the V gene TRBV19, with unresolved D. V was pared by 3 bases and J by 3 bases, with 9 bases between. The CDR3 consists of 13 residues. Germline lookup yields CDR1 LNHDA and CDR2 SQIVND (reference sequence). CDR3 loop: CASSIEPYYEQYF. In nucleotides, the CDR3 is TGTGCCAGTAGTATTGAACCCTACTACGAGCAGTACTTC.

This rearrangement joins TRBV6-5 to TRBJ2-5; 8 bases line up with TRBD2. Germline V lookup: CDR1 MNHEY, CDR2 SVGAGI. There are 16 residues in the CDR3. The trim removed 0 bases at V and 5 bases at J, leaving 8 bases unmatched. The CDR3 nucleotides read TGTGCCAGCAGTTACTCGGCAGCGGGAGCGGGTGAGACCCAGTACTTC. Translation gives CASSYSAAGAGETQYF.

V usage is TRBV29-1 and J usage is TRBJ2-7; 8 nucleotides line up with TRBD1. Germline V gene sequence: CDR1 SQVTM, CDR2 ANQGSEA. The length of the CDR3 is 14 residues. V trimming: 4 bases; J trimming: 3 bases; junction bases outside the gene matches: 8. The CDR3 loop is CSVGPTGGNYEQYF. CDR3 DNA sequence: TGCAGCGTTGGGCCTACAGGGGGGAACTACGAGCAGTACTTC.